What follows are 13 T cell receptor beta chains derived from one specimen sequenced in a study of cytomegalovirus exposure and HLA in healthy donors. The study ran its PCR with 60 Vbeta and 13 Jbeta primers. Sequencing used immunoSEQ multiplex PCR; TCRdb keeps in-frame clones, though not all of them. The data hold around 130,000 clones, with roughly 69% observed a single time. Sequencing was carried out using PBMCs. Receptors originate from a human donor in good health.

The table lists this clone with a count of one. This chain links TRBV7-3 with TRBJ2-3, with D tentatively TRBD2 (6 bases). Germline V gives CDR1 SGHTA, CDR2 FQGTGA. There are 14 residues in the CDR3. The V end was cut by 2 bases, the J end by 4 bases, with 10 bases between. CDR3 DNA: TGTGCCAGCAGCTTACTGGCGGGGCCAGATACGCAGTATTTT. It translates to CASSLLAGPDTQYF.

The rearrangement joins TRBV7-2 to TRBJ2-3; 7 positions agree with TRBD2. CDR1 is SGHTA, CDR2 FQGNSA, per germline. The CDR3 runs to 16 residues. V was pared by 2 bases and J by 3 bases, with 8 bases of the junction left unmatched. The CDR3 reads CASSLFAGAGTDTQYF. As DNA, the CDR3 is TGTGCCAGCAGCTTATTTGCGGGAGCTGGGACAGATACGCAGTATTTT.

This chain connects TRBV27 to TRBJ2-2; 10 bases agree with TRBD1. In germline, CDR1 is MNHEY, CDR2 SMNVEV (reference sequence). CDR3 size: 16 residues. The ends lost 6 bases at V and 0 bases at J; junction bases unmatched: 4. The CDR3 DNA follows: TGTGCCAGCAGGGGACAGGGGAACGCGAACACCGGGGAGCTGTTTTTT. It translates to CASRGQGNANTGELFF.

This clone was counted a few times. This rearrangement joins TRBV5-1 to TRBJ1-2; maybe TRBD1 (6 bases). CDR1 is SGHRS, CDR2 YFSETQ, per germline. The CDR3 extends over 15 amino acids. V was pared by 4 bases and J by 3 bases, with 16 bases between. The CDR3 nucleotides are TGCGCCAGCAGCGTAGGGACAAGTCAAGACTATGGCTACACCTTC. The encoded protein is CASSVGTSQDYGYTF.

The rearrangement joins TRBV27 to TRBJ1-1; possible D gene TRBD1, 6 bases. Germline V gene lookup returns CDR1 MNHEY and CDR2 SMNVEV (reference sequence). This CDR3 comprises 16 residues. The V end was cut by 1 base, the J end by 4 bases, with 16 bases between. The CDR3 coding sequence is TGTGCCAGCAGTTTATTTGGATTGGGCAGGGGCACTGAAGCTTTCTTT. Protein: CASSLFGLGRGTEAFF.

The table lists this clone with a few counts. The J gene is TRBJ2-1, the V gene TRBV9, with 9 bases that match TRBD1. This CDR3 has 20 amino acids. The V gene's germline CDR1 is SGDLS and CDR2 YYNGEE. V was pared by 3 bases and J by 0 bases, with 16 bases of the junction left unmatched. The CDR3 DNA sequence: TGTGCCAGCAGCGCTCAAACCGGGACAGGGATTTCCAGCTCCTACAATGAGCAGTTCTTC. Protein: CASSAQTGTGISSSYNEQFF.

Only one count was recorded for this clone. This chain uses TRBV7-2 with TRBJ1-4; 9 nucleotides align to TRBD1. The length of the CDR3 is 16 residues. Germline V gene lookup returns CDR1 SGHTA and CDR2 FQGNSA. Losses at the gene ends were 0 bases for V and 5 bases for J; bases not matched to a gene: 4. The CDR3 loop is CASSLASGTGNEKLFF. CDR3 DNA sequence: TGTGCCAGCAGCTTAGCATCCGGGACAGGGAATGAAAAACTGTTTTTT.

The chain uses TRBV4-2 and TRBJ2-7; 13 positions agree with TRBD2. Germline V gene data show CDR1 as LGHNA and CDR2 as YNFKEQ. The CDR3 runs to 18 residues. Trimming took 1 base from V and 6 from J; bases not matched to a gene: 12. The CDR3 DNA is TGTGCCAGCAGCCAAGGGACTAGCGGGGGCGGGGCAGCTTTCGAGCAGTACTTC. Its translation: CASSQGTSGGGAAFEQYF.

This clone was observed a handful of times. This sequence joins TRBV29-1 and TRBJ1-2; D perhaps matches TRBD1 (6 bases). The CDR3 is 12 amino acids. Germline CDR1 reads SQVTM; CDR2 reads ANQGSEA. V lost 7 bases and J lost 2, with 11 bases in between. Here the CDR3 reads CSGGHMNYGYTF. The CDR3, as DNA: TGCAGCGGGGGACACATGAACTATGGCTACACCTTC.

The CDR3 protein is CASSLGGTADSYTF. The CDR3 bases are TGTGCCAGCAGCTTAGGCGGGACGGCCGATAGCTACACCTTC. This sequence joins TRBV7-2 and TRBJ1-2; TRBD1 is a possible D gene (5 bases). Germline CDR1 is SGHTA and CDR2 is FQGNSA. This CDR3 spans 14 amino acids. Trimming removed 1 base from V and 9 bases from J, with 15 bases in between.

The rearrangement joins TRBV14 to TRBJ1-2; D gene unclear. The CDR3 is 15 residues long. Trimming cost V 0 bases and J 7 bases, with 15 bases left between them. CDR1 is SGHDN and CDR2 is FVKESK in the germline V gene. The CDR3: CASSQDSGVYGGYTF. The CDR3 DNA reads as TGTGCCAGCAGCCAAGATAGCGGCGTCTATGGTGGCTACACCTTC.

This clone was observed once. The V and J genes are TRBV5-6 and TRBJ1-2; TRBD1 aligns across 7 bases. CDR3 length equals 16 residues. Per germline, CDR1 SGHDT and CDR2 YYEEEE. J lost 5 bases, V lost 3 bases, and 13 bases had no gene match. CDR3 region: CASSSQRDSPSYGYTF. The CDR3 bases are TGTGCCAGCAGCTCCCAACGGGACAGCCCTTCTTATGGCTACACCTTC.

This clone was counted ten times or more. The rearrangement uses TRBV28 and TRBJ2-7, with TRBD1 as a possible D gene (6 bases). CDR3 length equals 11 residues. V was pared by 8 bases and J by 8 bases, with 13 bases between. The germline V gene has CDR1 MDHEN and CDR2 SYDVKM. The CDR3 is CASGGRTQQYF. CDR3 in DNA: TGTGCCAGCGGGGGCAGGACCCAGCAGTACTTC.